This TCR beta chain originates from a study of blood T cells in healthy people across ages. Trimming pared 3 bases from V and 1 base from J, leaving 6 bases between. This CDR3 region has 14 residues. Per the germline V gene, CDR1 is LGHDT and CDR2 is YNNKEL (reference sequence). This clonotype was observed a few times. PCR was performed a second time for roughly 7 to 12 cycles using a sample-barcoded 5' primer and a J-beta primer mix. TCRdb processed the 5' RACE reads anew with MiXCR; each CDR3 protein has one entry. Of some 700,000 distinct CDR3 sequences in the sample, about a fifth are singletons; the top ten hold roughly a fifth.

The origin of this receptor is a man aged 65-85 years in good health. The sample was blood. The rearrangement uses TRBV3-1 and TRBJ2-2; D remains unclear. The CDR3 bases are TGTGCCAGCAGCCAGGTCAGGAACACCGGGGAGCTGTTTTTT. Translating gives CASSQVRNTGELFF.